The clone carrying this T cell receptor (beta chain) was recorded a few times. These data belong to a study of response to subunit inactivated influenza vaccine. TCRdb re-called the RT-PCR reads with MiXCR, one entry per CDR3 protein. Seen here are 800,000 to 1,000,000 distinct CDR3 sequences, around 20% observed once, and the top ten hold 10%. Trimming stripped 3 bases from V and 1 base from J, with 7 bases between. This CDR3 spans 14 amino acids. The germline gives CDR1 SGHTA, CDR2 FQGNSA. This receptor was taken from a man aged 45-65 years who received an inactivated influenza vaccine. The V call is TRBV7-2, the J call TRBJ2-1, with D possibly matching TRBD2 (6 bases). Sequenced here: PBMCs from blood, sampled roughly 5 days after vaccination. This CDR3 reads CASSFGRSYNEQFF. DNA of the CDR3: TGTGCCAGCAGCTTCGGGAGATCCTACAATGAGCAGTTCTTC.